These 27 T cell receptor beta chains originate from one sample sequenced in a study of OX40 agonist ivuxolimab in advanced cancers. Libraries were prepared by immunoSEQ multiplex PCR; TCRdb keeps only in-frame clonotypes and omits some of them. The data show about 150,000 clones, just over 90% seen once. Here the sequenced sample was CD4+ or CD8+ T cells sorted from blood, taken in a trial of the OX40 agonist ivuxolimab. These receptor sequences come from an adult with an advanced solid tumor such as melanoma, head and neck, liver or kidney cancer.

The rearrangement links TRBV2 to TRBJ1-5; D might be TRBD1 (6 bases). V was cut by 3 bases and J by 4 bases, with 13 bases left in between. This CDR3 has 15 amino acids. Germline V gives CDR1 SNHLY, CDR2 FYNNEI. The DNA of the CDR3 is TGTGCCAGCAGTGATATGGGGGGCGAGAATCAGCCCCAGCATTTT. This encodes CASSDMGGENQPQHF.

This chain joins TRBV9 and TRBJ2-3, with 15 bases that match TRBD2. Per the germline V gene, CDR1 is SGDLS and CDR2 is YYNGEE. This CDR3 contains 17 residues. V shed 2 bases and J 2 bases; nucleotides not matched to a gene: 3. The CDR3 DNA reads TGTGCCAGCAGCGTCAGGACTAGCGGGAGGGCCACAGATACGCAGTATTTT. Translated, it gives CASSVRTSGRATDTQYF.

This clone was seen once. CDR3 amino acids: CASSPFLGGEEYYGYTF. The CDR3 DNA is TGTGCCAGCTCACCCTTTTTAGGAGGGGAAGAATACTATGGCTACACCTTC. The chain carries TRBV18 and TRBJ1-2; weak D call: TRBD1 (5 bases). The CDR3 contains 17 residues. The germline gives CDR1 KGHSH, CDR2 LQKENI. V dropped 3 bases and J dropped 3 bases, with 20 bases sitting between them.

The chain links TRBV6-5 to TRBJ1-5; no definite D call. The CDR3 is 13 amino acids. Per germline, CDR1 MNHEY and CDR2 SVGAGI. Trimming removed 0 bases at V and 4 bases at J, with 4 bases between. DNA for the CDR3: TGTGCCAGCAGTTACTCAAGAAATCAGCCCCAGCATTTT. It yields the protein CASSYSRNQPQHF.

V and J are TRBV10-3 and TRBJ2-5; 9 bases fit TRBD1. CDR3 length: 18 amino acids. J gave up 5 bases and V 8 bases, and 21 bases lay outside the gene matches. Germline CDR1 is ENHRY and CDR2 is SYGVKD. In nucleotides, the CDR3 is TGTGCCATCTCTGCTGCAACCGGACAGGGGCTTTTTGGGGAGACCCAGTACTTC. Translation gives CAISAATGQGLFGETQYF.

This rearrangement joins TRBV9 to TRBJ2-1; 8 bases map to TRBD2. Germline trimming cut 0 bases from V and 2 bases from J; bases unmatched to any gene: 10. The CDR3 has 18 residues. Germline CDR1 and CDR2: SGDLS and YYNGEE. The CDR3 region is CASSVATSGYTTYNEQFF. CDR3 bases: TGTGCCAGCAGCGTAGCTACTAGCGGATACACTACCTACAATGAGCAGTTCTTC.

The rearrangement uses TRBV6-5 and TRBJ2-1; 13 nucleotides line up with TRBD2. In germline, CDR1 is MNHEY, CDR2 SVGAGI. Losses at the gene ends were 4 bases for V and 7 bases for J; bases not matched to a gene: 7. CDR3 length equals 16 residues. CDR3 nucleotide sequence: TGTGCCAGCAGTTCCCCGGGACTAGCGGGGAGGAATGAGCAGTTCTTC. Amino acids: CASSSPGLAGRNEQFF.

The chain is built from TRBV19 and TRBJ2-1; maybe TRBD1 (5 bases). The CDR3 spans 16 residues. Trimming stripped 1 base from V and 7 bases from J, with 17 bases between. Germline assignment: CDR1 LNHDA and CDR2 SQIVND (reference sequence). DNA for the CDR3: TGTGCCAGTAGTATAGTAGGCATTGGGGCTTATAATGAGCAGTTCTTC. It codes for CASSIVGIGAYNEQFF.

The chain is built from TRBV4-3 and TRBJ2-1, with TRBD2 identical over 11 bases. The J segment lost 0 bases and the V segment lost 7 bases, leaving 11 bases of the junction unmatched. CDR3 length: 18 amino acids. Germline CDR1 is LGHNA and CDR2 is YSLEER. DNA of the CDR3: TGCGCCAGCACCTCATCCGGGACTAGCGGCCACTCCTACAATGAGCAGTTCTTC. This sequence encodes CASTSSGTSGHSYNEQFF.

This clone was picked up one time. This chain joins TRBV29-1 and TRBJ2-7; D unclear. In germline, CDR1 is SQVTM, CDR2 ANQGSEA. The ends were cut back, 4 bases at V and 3 bases at J, with 10 bases in the middle. CDR3 length: 12 residues. The CDR3 region has the DNA TGCAGCGTTGCCCCACAGAGCTACGAGCAGTACTTC. It specifies CSVAPQSYEQYF.

The chain carries TRBV11-1 and TRBJ1-5; D possibly corresponds to TRBD1 (5 bases). Trimming cost V 5 bases and J 5 bases, with 16 bases left between them. Germline V lookup: CDR1 SGHAT, CDR2 FQDESV (reference sequence). This CDR3 contains 15 residues. CDR3 in amino acids: CASSPWTGGYQPQHF. In DNA, the CDR3 is TGTGCCAGCAGCCCCTGGACCGGGGGGTATCAGCCCCAGCATTTT.

This chain uses TRBV5-1 with TRBJ2-2; D gene ambiguous. V was cut by 4 bases and J by 0 bases, with 10 bases left in between. Germline V lookup: CDR1 SGHRS, CDR2 YFSETQ. The CDR3 sequence is 15 residues long. The DNA for the CDR3 is TGCGCCAGCAGCCTAAGTCGTCCGAACACCGGGGAGCTGTTTTTT. It translates to CASSLSRPNTGELFF.

The J gene is TRBJ1-2, the V gene TRBV5-5; D is uncertain. Deletions cut 4 bases from V and 3 bases from J, with 13 bases between. Per the germline V gene, CDR1 is SGHKS and CDR2 is YYEKEE (reference sequence). This CDR3 comprises 14 residues. The CDR3 sequence is CASSAPDGYYGYTF. DNA for the CDR3: TGTGCCAGCAGCGCCCCGGACGGGTACTATGGCTACACCTTC.

V gene TRBV7-9 combines with J gene TRBJ1-4; 9 nucleotides line up with TRBD1. This CDR3 contains 17 residues. V shed 5 bases, J shed 5 bases, and the junction held 12 bases outside the gene matches. In germline, CDR1 is SEHNR, CDR2 FQNEAQ (reference sequence). CDR3 amino acids: CASSHSISGQGNEKLFF. CDR3 nucleotide sequence: TGTGCCAGCAGCCATTCGATCAGCGGACAGGGGAATGAAAAACTGTTTTTT.

The chain combines TRBV5-1 with TRBJ2-7; no definite D call. V was pared by 7 bases and J by 0 bases, with 14 bases between. CDR1 is SGHRS, CDR2 YFSETQ, per germline. The CDR3 covers 14 residues. The CDR3 region is CASSDPAGSYEQYF. The CDR3 nucleotides are TGCGCCAGCTCTGACCCGGCCGGCTCCTACGAGCAGTACTTC.

This clone was recorded a few times. The chain joins TRBV2 to TRBJ1-5, with 8 bases that match TRBD1. V was pared by 5 bases and J by 5 bases, with 5 bases of the junction left unmatched. The length of the CDR3 is 14 residues. In germline, CDR1 is SNHLY, CDR2 FYNNEI. CDR3 loop: CASSKGQADQPQHF. CDR3 bases: TGTGCCAGCAGTAAGGGACAGGCCGATCAGCCCCAGCATTTT.

The chain joins TRBV5-4 to TRBJ2-1; D possibly uses TRBD1 or TRBD2 (5 bases each). Germline V CDR1 and CDR2: SGHNT, YYREEE (reference sequence). The ends were cut back, 4 bases at V and 6 bases at J, with 17 bases in the middle. This CDR3 spans 15 amino acids. CDR3 in amino acids: CASSLGVAGGNEQFF. The CDR3 DNA is TGTGCCAGCAGCCTCGGGGTAGCTGGGGGCAATGAGCAGTTCTTC.

V is TRBV6-1 and J is TRBJ2-7; 7 bases agree with TRBD1. V lost 6 bases, J lost 0 bases, and 5 bases stayed unmatched. The germline gives CDR1 MNHNS, CDR2 SASEGT. The length of the CDR3 is 14 residues. The DNA of the CDR3 is TGTGCCAGCAGCACAGGGGTTAGCTCCTACGAGCAGTACTTC. Translating it yields CASSTGVSSYEQYF.

The chain has TRBV2 and TRBJ1-5; TRBD1 aligns across 11 bases. In germline, CDR1 is SNHLY, CDR2 FYNNEI. The V gene end was trimmed by 1 base and the J gene end by 2 bases; junction bases not matched to a gene: 1. CDR3 length: 16 residues. The CDR3 DNA reads TGTGCCAGCAGTGAAGGGACAGGGGGCGGCAATCAGCCCCAGCATTTT. Amino acid sequence: CASSEGTGGGNQPQHF.

The chain uses TRBV7-2 and TRBJ1-1; no definite D call. There are 12 residues in the CDR3. With 2 bases removed from V and 3 bases from J, the gap between germline ends came to 4 bases. Per germline, CDR1 SGHTA and CDR2 FQGNSA. CDR3 bases: TGTGCCAGCAGCTTATCGTACACTGAAGCTTTCTTT. This sequence encodes CASSLSYTEAFF.

This sequence joins TRBV6-5 and TRBJ2-7; D is uncertain. Germline CDR1 MNHEY, CDR2 SVGAGI. V lost 3 bases, J lost 3 bases, and 12 bases lay in between. The CDR3 runs 14 residues. The CDR3 DNA follows: TGTGCCAGCAGTTATCGCATGGATGGCTACGAGCAGTACTTC. It codes for CASSYRMDGYEQYF.

The rearrangement uses TRBV11-2 and TRBJ1-4, with TRBD1 as a possible D gene (5 bases). Germline-derived CDR1 and CDR2 are SGHAT and FQNNGV. The CDR3 length is 16 residues. With 3 bases removed from V and 8 bases from J, the gap between germline ends came to 19 bases. CDR3 residues: CASSFRRDLEGEKLFF. The DNA of the CDR3 is TGTGCCAGCAGCTTTAGGCGGGACCTCGAGGGGGAAAAACTGTTTTTT.

The chain has TRBV12-5 and TRBJ2-2; the D gene is possibly TRBD2 (5 bases). V lost 6 bases and J 6 bases, leaving 8 bases between the germline ends. CDR3 size: 12 residues. The germline CDR1 and CDR2 sequences are LGHNT and FRNRAP. CDR3 sequence reads: CASGLVPGELFF. The DNA of the CDR3 is TGTGCTAGTGGACTAGTCCCCGGGGAGCTGTTTTTT.

The V and J genes are TRBV6-5 and TRBJ1-5; unclear D gene. Germline lookup yields CDR1 MNHEY and CDR2 SVGAGI. The ends were cut back, 6 bases at V and 0 bases at J, with 12 bases in the middle. The CDR3 is 15 amino acids. CDR3 sequence (DNA): TGTGCCAGCAGGGGTAGGACGAATAGCAATCAGCCCCAGCATTTT. This codes for CASRGRTNSNQPQHF.

This clone was detected a few times. V gene TRBV9 combines with J gene TRBJ1-1; D perhaps matches TRBD1 (5 bases). CDR1 is SGDLS, CDR2 YYNGEE, per germline. The V end was cut by 2 bases, the J end by 6 bases, with 17 bases between. This CDR3 region has 15 residues. CDR3 coding DNA: TGTGCCAGCAGCGTCAGACGGGACTCCCCCTCTGAAGCTTTCTTT. It yields the protein CASSVRRDSPSEAFF.

This chain joins TRBV9 and TRBJ2-1; D perhaps matches TRBD2 (5 bases). CDR1 SGDLS and CDR2 YYNGEE come from the germline V gene. Between the trimmed V and J ends, which lost 3 bases and 14 bases, there was a span of 18 bases. The CDR3 has 13 amino acids. CDR3 bases: TGTGCCAGCAGCGAAACTAAATCCGGGATTAAGTTCTTC. Protein: CASSETKSGIKFF.

This chain uses TRBV18 with TRBJ1-4, with 9 bases fitting TRBD1. With 3 bases clipped from V and 8 bases from J, the junction kept 1 base outside the gene matches. This CDR3 has 13 amino acids. Germline V gene data show CDR1 as KGHSH and CDR2 as LQKENI. For the CDR3, the DNA is TGTGCCAGCTCACCCGGGACAGGGGAAAAACTGTTTTTT. Translation: CASSPGTGEKLFF.